The 21 T cell receptor beta chains given below trace back to one sample, sequenced in a study of CD8+ T cells in alopecia areata (dated by TCRdb to the late 2010s). The time point tag for this specimen amounts to: around 26 weeks on oral tofacitinib. The treatment or condition label for this specimen denotes: oral pan-JAK inhibitor, 5-10 mg twice daily. The receptor library was made with the immunoSEQ multiplex PCR assay. RNA was extracted from all samples and reverse transcribed into cDNA, which served as template for TCR sequencing. The clones in this table, taken by TCRdb from immuneACCESS, are in-frame only. Not every clone is retained; where verified, under half of the shortfall comes from an unresolved V gene, and the cause of the rest is unknown. A total of around 100,000 clones appear in this sample, roughly three fifths of them only once. 12% of the sample rests with the top ten. Specimen: CD8+ T cells sorted from blood, collected at week 24, from a patient treated with tofacitinib. The source of these receptors is a human donor with alopecia areata.

This rearrangement joins TRBV30 to TRBJ1-1; D not certain. Deletions cut 0 bases from V and 1 base from J, with 6 bases between. Looked up from germline, CDR1 is GTSNPN and CDR2 is SVGIG (reference sequence). The length of the CDR3 is 13 residues. CDR3 region: CAWSVFGNTEAFF. The CDR3 nucleotides are TGTGCCTGGAGTGTTTTTGGGAACACTGAAGCTTTCTTT.

V and J are TRBV27 and TRBJ1-5; the match to TRBD1 covers 9 bases. This CDR3 is 15 amino acids long. Per the germline V gene, CDR1 is MNHEY and CDR2 is SMNVEV (reference sequence). Unmatched junction bases numbered 7, after V lost 6 bases and J lost 4 bases. The CDR3 nucleotides read TGTGCCAGCAGCTTAGGACAGGGGAATAATCAGCCCCAGCATTTT. Its protein is CASSLGQGNNQPQHF.

This clone was recorded a few times. This chain uses TRBV4-2 with TRBJ1-5; D gene ambiguous. Germline V gene sequence: CDR1 LGHNA, CDR2 YNFKEQ. The V end lost 0 bases, the J end lost 4 bases, and 16 bases lay between the germline ends. This CDR3 comprises 17 residues. The CDR3 here is CASSQDRLGRLNQPQHF. In nucleotides, the CDR3 is TGTGCCAGCAGCCAAGATCGTCTCGGGCGTCTTAATCAGCCCCAGCATTTT.

The table lists this clone with a few counts. The chain uses TRBV5-4 and TRBJ2-7, with 8 positions matching TRBD1. The V gene end was trimmed by 4 bases and the J gene end by 3 bases; junction bases not matched to a gene: 6. CDR1 is SGHNT and CDR2 is YYREEE in the germline V gene (reference sequence). There are 14 residues in the CDR3. In nucleotides, the CDR3 is TGTGCCAGCAGCAACGGACAGGGACTCTACGAGCAGTACTTC. Translation gives CASSNGQGLYEQYF.

The chain joins TRBV4-1 to TRBJ2-1; 8 nucleotides line up with TRBD2. Germline CDR1 MGHRA, CDR2 YSYEKL. The CDR3 covers 18 residues. The ends lost 0 bases at V and 0 bases at J; junction bases unmatched: 7. This chain's CDR3 is CASSQERAGDLSYNEQFF. CDR3 nucleotides: TGCGCCAGCAGCCAAGAGCGAGCGGGGGACCTCTCCTACAATGAGCAGTTCTTC.

The chain is built from TRBV11-2 and TRBJ2-5; D not resolved. Germline lookup yields CDR1 SGHAT and CDR2 FQNNGV. The CDR3 covers 12 residues. V was pared by 4 bases and J by 2 bases, with 5 bases between. DNA of the CDR3: TGTGCCAGCAGCTCGAAGCAAGAGACCCAGTACTTC. It codes for CASSSKQETQYF.

Here the CDR3 DNA reads TGTGCCAGCAGAGATGGTAATTCACCCCTCCACTTT. Protein: CASRDGNSPLHF. This chain joins TRBV19 and TRBJ1-6; D unclear. The CDR3 has 12 residues. From germline, CDR1 is LNHDA and CDR2 SQIVND (reference sequence). Between the trimmed V and J ends, which lost 9 bases and 6 bases, there was a span of 9 bases.

This chain uses TRBV29-1 with TRBJ2-1; 8 bases agree with TRBD1. In germline, CDR1 is SQVTM, CDR2 ANQGSEA. Trimming cost V 1 base and J 6 bases; bases outside gene matches: 8. This CDR3 is 15 amino acids long. DNA for the CDR3: TGCAGCGTTGAAGCTCCGGACAGGGTGGGCAATGAGCAGTTCTTC. Amino acids: CSVEAPDRVGNEQFF.

The chain combines TRBV5-1 with TRBJ2-7; D unclear. The CDR3 is made up of 13 amino acids. V was clipped by 6 bases and J by 3 bases, with 13 bases between them. From germline, CDR1 is SGHRS and CDR2 YFSETQ. This chain's CDR3 is CASIKKLGYEQYF. The CDR3 coding sequence is TGCGCCAGCATCAAGAAACTGGGCTACGAGCAGTACTTC. Based on the CDR3 plus reference TRBV5-1 and TRBJ2-7, the full variable domain is KAGVTQTPRYLIKTRGQQVTLSCSPISGHRSVSWYQQTPGQGLQFLFEYFSETQRNKGNFPGRFSGRQFSNSRSEMNVSTLELGDSALYLCASIKKLGYEQYFGPGTRLTVT.

CDR3 sequence (DNA): TGTGCCAGCAGCGTCTCCTGGCCCGGGACAGGGGCCCAAATTCAGTACTTC. It specifies CASSVSWPGTGAQIQYF. J is TRBJ2-4 and V is TRBV9; TRBD1 aligns across 10 bases. The V gene's germline CDR1 is SGDLS and CDR2 YYNGEE. The CDR3 has 17 residues. J was trimmed by 10 bases and V by 2 bases; bases with no gene match: 15.

V usage is TRBV6-1 and J usage is TRBJ2-7; no definite D call. The CDR3 is 13 amino acids. Looked up from germline, CDR1 is MNHNS and CDR2 is SASEGT. Trimming removed 1 base at V and 4 bases at J, with 8 bases between. CDR3 bases: TGTGCCAGCAGTGAAGGCGAGGTTTACGAGCAGTACTTC. This sequence encodes CASSEGEVYEQYF.

This clone came up a few times. The chain employs TRBV6-5 and TRBJ2-7, with 10 bases lining up with TRBD2. The CDR3 is 13 amino acids. From germline, CDR1 is MNHEY and CDR2 SVGAGI. Germline trimming cut 6 bases from V and 6 bases from J; bases unmatched to any gene: 5. CDR3 region: CASRPSGGREQYF. CDR3 nucleotides: TGTGCCAGCAGGCCTAGCGGGGGTCGCGAGCAGTACTTC.

The chain joins TRBV30 to TRBJ2-7; TRBD1 is a possible D gene (6 bases). Germline assignment: CDR1 GTSNPN and CDR2 SVGIG (reference sequence). The CDR3 runs to 13 residues. Trimming removed 3 bases at V and 6 bases at J, with 15 bases between. As DNA, the CDR3 is TGTGCCTGGAGCCACGAAACAGGGACCGAGCAGTACTTC. Its translation is CAWSHETGTEQYF.

The chain links TRBV9 to TRBJ2-1, with a weak D call TRBD1 (5 bases). Germline V CDR1 and CDR2: SGDLS, YYNGEE. The V end was cut by 1 base, the J end by 6 bases, with 14 bases between. This CDR3 comprises 15 residues. The DNA for the CDR3 is TGTGCCAGCAGCGTACGAACAGGTTATGTCAATGAGCAGTTCTTC. Protein: CASSVRTGYVNEQFF.

The chain uses TRBV5-1 and TRBJ1-1, with 7 bases matching TRBD1. Germline CDR1 reads SGHRS; CDR2 reads YFSETQ. Unmatched junction bases numbered 7, after V lost 3 bases and J lost 5 bases. The CDR3 sequence is 14 residues long. The CDR3 spells CASSWRQGGTEAFF. DNA of the CDR3: TGCGCCAGCAGCTGGCGACAGGGAGGAACTGAAGCTTTCTTT. The variable domain in full, with the rest retrieved from reference TRBV5-1 and TRBJ1-1, is KAGVTQTPRYLIKTRGQQVTLSCSPISGHRSVSWYQQTPGQGLQFLFEYFSETQRNKGNFPGRFSGRQFSNSRSEMNVSTLELGDSALYLCASSWRQGGTEAFFGQGTRLTVV.

There are a few counts of this clone. This chain uses TRBV27 with TRBJ2-7; D ambiguous. CDR3 length equals 13 residues. Trimming took off 3 bases at V and 5 bases at J, with 11 bases between the two ends. Germline V gene sequence: CDR1 MNHEY, CDR2 SMNVEV (reference sequence). This CDR3 is CASSFDGPDEQYF. In DNA form, the CDR3 reads TGTGCCAGCAGTTTTGACGGGCCCGACGAGCAGTACTTC.

This clone was seen once. V usage is TRBV5-1 and J usage is TRBJ1-1, with 9 bases fitting TRBD1. The length of the CDR3 is 16 residues. CDR1 is SGHRS, CDR2 YFSETQ, per germline. V shed 7 bases and J 3 bases; nucleotides not matched to a gene: 13. Here the CDR3 reads CASGRDRAVGDTEAFF. The CDR3 DNA reads TGCGCCAGCGGCCGGGACAGGGCCGTCGGGGACACTGAAGCTTTCTTT.

The table lists this clone with a count of one. The genes are TRBV4-1 and TRBJ2-3, with D possibly being TRBD1 (5 bases). Germline CDR1 reads MGHRA; CDR2 reads YSYEKL. The CDR3 loop spans 15 amino acids. Between the trimmed V and J ends, which lost 10 bases and 3 bases, there was a span of 20 bases. DNA for the CDR3: TGCGCCACCTCAGAGTGGGGCTTTAGTACAGATACGCAGTATTTT. It translates to CATSEWGFSTDTQYF.

J is TRBJ2-1 and V is TRBV29-1; 8 bases are shared with TRBD2. V shed 4 bases and J 13 bases; nucleotides not matched to a gene: 9. The CDR3 is 12 residues long. CDR1 is SQVTM and CDR2 is ANQGSEA in the germline V gene. The CDR3 protein is CSVVGGGREQFF. CDR3 bases: TGCAGCGTTGTTGGCGGGGGGCGTGAACAGTTCTTC.

J is TRBJ2-1 and V is TRBV4-1, with 7 positions matching TRBD1. Germline loops: CDR1 MGHRA, CDR2 YSYEKL. The CDR3 consists of 14 residues. V dropped 4 bases and J dropped 5; count of bases not matched to a gene: 5. CDR3 in amino acids: CASSLGTAHNEQFF. DNA of the CDR3: TGCGCCAGCAGCCTCGGGACAGCTCACAATGAGCAGTTCTTC.

The chain recombines TRBV27 with TRBJ2-3, with D possibly TRBD2 on 7 matching bases. The CDR3 sequence is 15 residues long. CDR1 is MNHEY, CDR2 SMNVEV, per germline (reference sequence). Trimming left V 8 bases short and J 1 base short, with 16 bases between. The CDR3 spells CASQGLAARTDTQYF. The CDR3 DNA reads as TGTGCCAGCCAGGGGCTAGCGGCCCGCACAGATACGCAGTATTTT.